This is a list of T cell receptor beta chains from one sample in a study of esophageal squamous cell carcinoma under preoperative chemotherapy. MiXCR was run by TCRdb on the PCR reads, yielding one entry per CDR3 protein. Here the sample spans just over 30,000 distinct CDR3 sequences, roughly half being singletons. Specimen collection occurred from a patient given preoperative chemotherapy. The source is a human donor with esophageal squamous cell carcinoma. The donor label of this sample is uncertain. Both conserved end residues are part of each CDR3. D genes are given only for firm matches. Clone size appears in some rows only: once, few, many, or a class for an expanded clone.

v_call	clone_size	j_call	d_call	cdr3_nt	cdr3_aa
TRBV7-2	many	TRBJ2-1	NA	TGTGCCAGCAGCTCAGACAGGAAAGAGACCCAGTTCTTC	CASSSDRKETQFF
TRBV7-2	once	TRBJ2-2	NA	TGTGCCAGGAGCTTAGGGGCCGTGAGCACAGGGACGCTGTATTTT	CARSLGAVSTGTLYF
TRBV7-2	many	TRBJ2-1	TRBD1	TGTGCCAGCAGCCAAAAGGCCTCGGGGACAGGGGCACGGACCTACGAGCAGTTCTTC	CASSQKASGTGARTYEQFF
TRBV24-1	NA	TRBJ2-5	NA	TGTGCCACCAGTGACTCCTTCGACCCTGGGATCCAAGAGACCCAGTACTTC	CATSDSFDPGIQETQYF
TRBV6-5	many	TRBJ2-7	TRBD2	TGTGCCAGCAGTTCCCAACGGGAGGGTTCCTACAATGAGCAGTACTTC	CASSSQREGSYNEQYF
TRBV15	few	TRBJ2-1	NA	TGTGCCACCAGCAGAGGCCCATACAGGGCCCACAATGAGCAGTTCTTC	CATSRGPYRAHNEQFF
TRBV6-2/TRBV6-3	many	TRBJ2-5	NA	TGTGCCAGCACTAGCAATCCGACTCGAGAGACCCAGTACTTC	CASTSNPTRETQYF
TRBV7-2	once	TRBJ2-4	NA	TGTGCCAGCAGCTTCGGGGGCCGGGACAAAGACACTCAGTACTTC	CASSFGGRDKDTQYF
TRBV12-3/TRBV12-4	NA	TRBJ2-5	NA	TGTGCCAGCAGTTTAGGGCAGGGGCCGACCCAGTACTTC	CASSLGQGPTQYF
TRBV5-4	few	TRBJ2-1	NA	TGTGCCAGCAGCTGGGGGGGGGCCCACTACAATGAGCAGTTCTTC	CASSWGGAHYNEQFF
TRBV7-9	NA	TRBJ2-7	NA	TGTGCCAGCAGCCCTACCTATGATGCCTACAATGAGCAGTACTTC	CASSPTYDAYNEQYF
TRBV24-1	few	TRBJ2-3	NA	TGTGCCACCAGTGATCGCGACTACCGTAGCACAGATACGCAGTATTTT	CATSDRDYRSTDTQYF
TRBV6-1	NA	TRBJ2-3	NA	TGTGCCAGCAGTGACGGACCCTCAACAGATACGCAGTATTTT	CASSDGPSTDTQYF
TRBV11-3	NA	TRBJ2-1	NA	TGTGCCAGCAGCTTAGTTTACGAGCAGTTCTTC	CASSLVYEQFF
TRBV20-1	NA	TRBJ2-1	NA	TGCAGTGCAGCAGGGGTTGGCAATGAGCAGTTCTTC	CSAAGVGNEQFF
TRBV25-1	many	TRBJ2-7	TRBD2	TGTGCCAGCAGTGTGTCCGGGACCTCGGGAGCGGTTAGCGGGAGGGCCTTTTACCGCAATGAGCAGTACTTC	CASSVSGTSGAVSGRAFYRNEQYF